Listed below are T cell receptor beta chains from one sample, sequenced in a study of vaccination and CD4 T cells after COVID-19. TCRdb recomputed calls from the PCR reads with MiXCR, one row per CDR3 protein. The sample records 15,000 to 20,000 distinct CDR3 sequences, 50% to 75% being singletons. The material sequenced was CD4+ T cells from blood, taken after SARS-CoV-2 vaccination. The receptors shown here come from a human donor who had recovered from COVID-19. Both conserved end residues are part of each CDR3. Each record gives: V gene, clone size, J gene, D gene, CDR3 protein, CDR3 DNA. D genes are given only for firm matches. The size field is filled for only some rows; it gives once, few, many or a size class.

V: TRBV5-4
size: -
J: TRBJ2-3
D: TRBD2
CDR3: CASSSDKLAGGPTDTQYF
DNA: TGTGCCAGCAGCTCGGATAAACTAGCGGGAGGGCCAACAGATACGCAGTATTTT

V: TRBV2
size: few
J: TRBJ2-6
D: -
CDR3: CASSELGTRGGANVLTF
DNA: TGTGCCAGCAGTGAATTGGGGACTCGGGGTGGGGCCAACGTCCTGACTTTC

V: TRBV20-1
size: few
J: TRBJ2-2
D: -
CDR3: CSARPGWGFLTGELFF
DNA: TGCAGTGCTAGACCCGGATGGGGGTTCCTAACCGGGGAGCTGTTTTTT

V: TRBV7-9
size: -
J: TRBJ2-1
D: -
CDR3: CASSLVRTPREQFF
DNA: TGTGCCAGCAGCTTAGTAAGGACTCCCCGGGAGCAGTTCTTC

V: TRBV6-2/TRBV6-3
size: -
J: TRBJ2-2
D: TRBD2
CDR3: CASSSRTSGRNTGELFF
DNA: TGTGCCAGCAGTTCGCGGACTAGCGGGCGGAACACCGGGGAGCTGTTTTTT

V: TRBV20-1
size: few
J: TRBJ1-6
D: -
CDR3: CSARDQAPNSPLHF
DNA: TGCAGTGCTAGAGATCAGGCCCCGAATTCACCCCTCCACTTT

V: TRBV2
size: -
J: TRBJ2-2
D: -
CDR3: CASRAIRGTGELFF
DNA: TGTGCCAGCAGGGCCATCAGGGGAACCGGGGAGCTGTTTTTT

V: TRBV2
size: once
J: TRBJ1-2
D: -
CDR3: CASSERAARYGYTF
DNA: TGTGCCAGCAGTGAAAGGGCAGCGCGCTATGGCTACACCTTC

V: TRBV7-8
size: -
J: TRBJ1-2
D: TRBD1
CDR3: CASSLGQSRLDYGYTF
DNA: TGTGCCAGCAGCCTGGGACAGAGTCGTCTTGACTATGGCTACACCTTC

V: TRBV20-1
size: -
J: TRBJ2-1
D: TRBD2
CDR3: CSALAGEVYNEQFF
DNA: TGCAGTGCCTTAGCGGGAGAAGTCTACAATGAGCAGTTCTTC

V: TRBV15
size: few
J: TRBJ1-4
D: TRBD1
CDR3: CATSRGTGGYEKLFF
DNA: TGTGCCACCAGCAGAGGGACAGGGGGTTATGAAAAACTGTTTTTT

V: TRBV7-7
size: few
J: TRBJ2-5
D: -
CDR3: CASSLAAEETQYF
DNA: TGTGCCAGCAGCTTAGCTGCAGAAGAGACCCAGTACTTC

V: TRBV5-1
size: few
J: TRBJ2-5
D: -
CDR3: CASSSGLDTQETQYF
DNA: TGCGCCAGCAGCTCAGGTTTGGACACCCAAGAGACCCAGTACTTC

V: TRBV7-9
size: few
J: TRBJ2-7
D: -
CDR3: CASSFSPKSSYEQYF
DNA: TGTGCCAGCAGCTTTTCACCTAAGTCATCCTACGAGCAGTACTTC

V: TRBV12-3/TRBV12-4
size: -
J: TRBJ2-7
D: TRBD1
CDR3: CASSLASSAGQDF
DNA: TGTGCCAGCAGTTTAGCCTCGTCGGCGGGACAGGACTTC

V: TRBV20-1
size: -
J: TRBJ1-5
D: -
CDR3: CSARGGPSYRSNQPQHF
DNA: TGCAGTGCTAGGGGGGGCCCGTCATATAGGAGCAATCAGCCCCAGCATTTT

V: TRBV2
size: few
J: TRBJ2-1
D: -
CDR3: CATGFYNEQFF
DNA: TGTGCCACAGGATTCTACAATGAGCAGTTCTTC